These 9 T cell receptor beta chains originate from one sample sequenced in a study of shared T cell receptors in the human thymus. Only in-frame clones appear in the TCRdb table, and some are missing; sequencing was by immunoSEQ multiplex PCR. This table holds approximately 400,000 clones, 95% found once. Sequenced: thymocytes. These receptors all come from a human donor.

This chain joins TRBV5-5 and TRBJ1-2; possible D gene TRBD1, 5 bases. V shed 2 bases and J shed 3 bases, with 23 bases lying between them. The length of the CDR3 is 18 residues. CDR1 and CDR2 (germline): SGHKS, YYEKEE (reference sequence). Here the CDR3 DNA reads TGTGCCAGCAGCTTAGGGAGATCGTTGGGGGGAGGCGACTATGGCTACACCTTC. Protein product: CASSLGRSLGGGDYGYTF.

The V gene is TRBV6-1, the J gene TRBJ2-5, with 10 bases aligning to TRBD1. Germline CDR1 is MNHNS and CDR2 is SASEGT. After removal of 4 bases from V and 5 bases from J, the junction contained 16 bases not matched to a gene. This CDR3 region has 18 residues. Here the CDR3 DNA reads TGTGCCAGCAGTGGTCCCGGACAGGGGGTTAGTAGTAGGGAGACCCAGTACTTC. Its translation is CASSGPGQGVSSRETQYF.

This clone was picked up one time. V gene TRBV27 combines with J gene TRBJ2-1; tentatively, D is TRBD1 (6 bases). This CDR3 is 15 amino acids long. The germline V gene has CDR1 MNHEY and CDR2 SMNVEV (reference sequence). V was clipped by 4 bases and J by 8 bases, with 18 bases between them. The CDR3 DNA reads as TGTGCCAGCAGTTACGGACAGAGGAGGCGGGATGAGCAGTTCTTC. The encoded protein is CASSYGQRRRDEQFF.

The rearrangement uses TRBV27 and TRBJ1-1; a possible D gene is TRBD1 (5 bases). V shed 2 bases and J shed 1 base, with 17 bases lying between them. CDR3 length: 17 amino acids. Germline assignment: CDR1 MNHEY and CDR2 SMNVEV (reference sequence). The CDR3 region is CASSLGSRVAGNTEAFF. The DNA of the CDR3 is TGTGCCAGCAGTTTAGGGTCCAGGGTCGCCGGGAACACTGAAGCTTTCTTT.

The chain carries TRBV19 and TRBJ2-1; 8 positions match TRBD1. CDR3 length equals 17 residues. Looked up from germline, CDR1 is LNHDA and CDR2 is SQIVND (reference sequence). V lost 10 bases to trimming and J lost 0 bases; unmatched junction nucleotides: 14. The CDR3 region has the DNA TGTGCCACCGAGATTCACCGCGGGACAGGCTCCTACAATGAGCAGTTCTTC. Translating gives CATEIHRGTGSYNEQFF.

V is TRBV2 and J is TRBJ2-1; 14 bases align to TRBD2. This CDR3 contains 16 residues. CDR1 and CDR2 (germline): SNHLY, FYNNEI. After removal of 7 bases from V and 2 bases from J, the junction contained 4 bases not matched to a gene. CDR3 bases: TGTGCCAGCACCAGACTAGCGGGAGGGCCCTACAATGAGCAGTTCTTC. It translates to CASTRLAGGPYNEQFF.

The rearrangement joins TRBV5-1 to TRBJ1-1; D gene unclear. V gave up 1 base and J gave up 0 bases, with 19 bases separating them. The CDR3 loop spans 18 amino acids. The germline V gene has CDR1 SGHRS and CDR2 YFSETQ. The CDR3 DNA reads TGCGCCAGCAGCTTGAGGAGTTACGCCTTACCCATGAACACTGAAGCTTTCTTT. Translating gives CASSLRSYALPMNTEAFF.

This chain joins TRBV4-2 and TRBJ2-1; the D is unclear. This CDR3 comprises 17 residues. V was cut by 2 bases and J by 5 bases, with 19 bases left in between. Germline V lookup: CDR1 LGHNA, CDR2 YNFKEQ. The CDR3 here is CASSQTILLPGDNEQFF. The CDR3 coding sequence is TGTGCCAGCAGCCAAACTATCTTACTACCGGGCGACAATGAGCAGTTCTTC.

The J gene is TRBJ2-7, the V gene TRBV7-6, with D possibly TRBD1 on 6 matching bases. This CDR3 is 17 amino acids long. The germline V gene has CDR1 SGHVS and CDR2 FNYEAQ. V was shortened by 5 bases and J by 4 bases, with 24 bases between the two germline ends. The CDR3 coding sequence is TGTGCCAGCAGCCCTAACCCTGGGCAGGGGAATAGTTACGAGCAGTACTTC. Its translation: CASSPNPGQGNSYEQYF.